These T cell receptor beta chains were read from a single sample in a study of human T cells and chemical hapten exposure. TCRdb re-derived calls from the RACE reads in MiXCR, one entry per CDR3 protein. The sample holds over 100,000 distinct CDR3 sequences, more than 7% seen once. This material consisted of whole blood, taken in connection with sensitization to the hapten diphenylcyclopropenone (DPC). The receptor source for this set is a woman aged 40 to 50 with alopecia areata. Some clones in this sample may be carry-over from other donors' samples. CDR3s include the opening cysteine and the closing phenylalanine or tryptophan. A D gene is named only where the DNA matches it firmly. Clone size is stated in some rows and not others, as once, few, many or a class when expanded.

many,.,TRBV5-1,TRBJ2-3,TGCGCCAGCAGCGGAGGGACAAAGGATACGCAGTATTTT,CASSGGTKDTQYF
many,.,TRBV27,TRBJ2-7,TGTGCCAGCAATGCGAGAGGGGGCGAGCAGTACTTC,CASNARGGEQYF
few,.,TRBV12-3/TRBV12-4,TRBJ1-3,TGTGCCAGCAGTTTGGCACAGGGCTACACCATATATTTT,CASSLAQGYTIYF
.,.,TRBV15,TRBJ2-3,TGTGCCACCAGCGCACTAGGGGGTCTCGCAGATACGCAGTATTTT,CATSALGGLADTQYF
many,.,TRBV18,TRBJ1-1,TGTGCCAGCTCACCTTACCTAGAGGATGAAGCTTTCTTT,CASSPYLEDEAFF
.,.,TRBV4-3,TRBJ1-1,TGCGCCAGCAGCCAAACAAGCGGCGGGAAAGACACTGAAGCTTTCTTT,CASSQTSGGKDTEAFF
many,.,TRBV10-3,TRBJ2-6,TGTGCCATCCCGAACCTCTCTGGGGCCAACGTCCTGACTTTC,CAIPNLSGANVLTF
.,.,TRBV29-1,TRBJ1-1,TGCAGCGTCGCGTCCCCTCAATTAAACACTGAAGCTTTCTTT,CSVASPQLNTEAFF
.,TRBD2,TRBV12-3/TRBV12-4,TRBJ2-3,TGTGCCAGCAGTTCACTAGCGGGGGGGGTCTTAGATACGCAGTATTTT,CASSSLAGGVLDTQYF
.,.,TRBV18,TRBJ2-7,TGTGCCAGCTCACCAGGGCACAGGATGTACGAGCAGTACTTC,CASSPGHRMYEQYF
many,TRBD1,TRBV2,TRBJ1-6,TGTGCCAGCAGGGTGGACAGGGGAGATTCACCCCTCCACTTT,CASRVDRGDSPLHF
.,.,TRBV10-3,TRBJ1-5,TGTGCCATCAGTGACGGGGGGGGCTCAAAGAATCAGCCCCAGCATTTT,CAISDGGGSKNQPQHF
many,.,TRBV7-8,TRBJ2-3,TGTGCCAGCAGCTTCTCCGGTGCTGCAGATACGCAGTATTTT,CASSFSGAADTQYF
.,.,TRBV11-3,TRBJ2-1,TGTGCCAGCAGCTCGTTTGCAGGAAGCTCCTACAATGAGCAGCTCTTC,CASSSFAGSSYNEQLF
many,TRBD2,TRBV7-2,TRBJ2-5,TGTGCCAGCAGCTTAGGACTAGCGGGGGGGGCAGAGACCCAGTACTTC,CASSLGLAGGAETQYF
few,TRBD2,TRBV20-1,TRBJ2-5,TGCAGTGCTAGAGAACCAGCGGGGGGGCAGCGGGAGACCCAGTACTTC,CSAREPAGGQRETQYF
few,.,TRBV6-2/TRBV6-3,TRBJ2-4,TGTGCCAGCGGTTCGATAGCAGCCAAAAACATTCAGTACTTC,CASGSIAAKNIQYF